This T cell receptor beta chain derives from a study of blood T cell repertoires in COVID-19. Study-wide background: In each case, the material was cDNA or gDNA derived from T cells, B-cell-depleted T cells, or PBMCs.

Only in-frame clones appear in the TCRdb table, and some are missing; sequencing was by immunoSEQ multiplex PCR. The sample yields around 130,000 clones, roughly 85% seen once. As for this clone: Other nucleotide sequences in the sample specify the same CDR3.

The germline gives CDR1 SGHNT, CDR2 YYREEE (reference sequence). CDR3 length: 15 amino acids. The trim removed 2 bases at V and 4 bases at J, leaving 5 bases unmatched. The chain uses TRBV5-4 and TRBJ2-5; 10 nucleotides agree with TRBD2. The source is a man between 40 and 49 years old with acute or convalescent COVID-19. Material for sequencing was peripheral blood. The CDR3 DNA is TGTGCCAGCAGCTTTTTAGCGGGAGGAGGAGAGACCCAGTACTTC. Protein sequence: CASSFLAGGGETQYF.